The clone carrying this T cell receptor beta chain has more than one count but fewer than ten. Its target is not known. Gene names and germline refer to mouse. The read comes to an end 1 residue before the CDR3 does, leaving the germline J gene to fill in the end. Data came from immunoSEQ multiplex PCR; TCRdb stores just in-frame clones and leaves some out. The sample lists fewer than 2,500 clones, roughly 55% occurring once. The sample's time point: mouse harvest day 7 after allogeneic transplant. Tail vein injection delivered 10^7 T-cell-depleted bone marrow cells and 10^6 splenic CD5+ T cells. This mouse GVHD model was MHC-mismatched B6 to BALB/c, profiled day 7 or 14. These data originate in a study of tissue T cells after allogeneic stem cell transplantation. Study-wide findings and caveats: Anatomically similar tissues had similar TCR repertoires within each patient.

Between the trimmed V and J ends, which lost 5 bases and 8 bases, there was a span of 5 bases. The germline V gene encodes CDR1 MSHET and CDR2 SYDVDS. This CDR3 comprises 10 residues. This clonotype originated in a female BALB/c mouse given C57BL/6 T cells with graft-versus-host disease after an allogeneic hematopoietic cell transplant. The sequencing sample was made of spleen. The rearrangement links TRBV29 to TRBJ2-5, with D uncertain. The CDR3 bases that were read are TGTGCTAGCAGTGCCGGCACCCAGTAC. Amino acids: CASSAGTQY. The CDR3, in full, reads CASSAGTQYF.